This paragraph covers one T cell receptor beta chain sequence. Antigen unknown. These data are taken from a study of cytomegalovirus exposure and HLA in healthy donors. Study observations and caveats: Upon later analysis, HLA-associated TCR beta chains proved more clonally expanded than other, equally common chains. With further analysis later on, most CMV-associated TCR beta chains appeared HLA-restricted.

This CDR3 comprises 19 residues. Losses at the gene ends were 0 bases for V and 0 bases for J; bases not matched to a gene: 8. CDR1 is SGDLS, CDR2 YYNGEE, per germline. This PCR relied on a set of 60 Vbeta primers and 13 Jbeta primers. TCRdb's copy holds only in-frame clones and misses some; the assay was immunoSEQ multiplex PCR. The sample comprises around 150,000 clones, roughly 76% of which are singletons, and about 1.9% rests with the top ten. The TCR sequence derives from a human donor in good health. The sample was PBMCs. This chain connects TRBV9 to TRBJ2-1; TRBD2 aligns across 11 bases. Here the CDR3 DNA reads TGTGCCAGCAGCGTAGGAGGGACTAGCGGTGCTAGCTCCTACAATGAGCAGTTCTTC. This gives the protein CASSVGGTSGASSYNEQFF.